The source of this T cell receptor beta chain is a study of blood T cell repertoires in COVID-19. As for the study in general: COVID-19 samples, acute and convalescent, were from the United States, Italy and Spain. In each case, the material was cDNA or gDNA derived from T cells, B-cell-depleted T cells, or PBMCs.

Generated by immunoSEQ multiplex PCR, the TCRdb table keeps only in-frame clones and is missing some. The sample has more than 200,000 clones, about nine tenths seen once. There are a few counts of this clone. Germline CDR1 MNHEY, CDR2 SVGAGI. CDR3 size: 14 residues. Trimming removed 6 bases from V and 1 base from J; junction bases left unmatched: 3. The chain employs TRBV6-5 and TRBJ2-5, with 9 positions matching TRBD2. The clonotype originates from a man aged 70 or older with acute or convalescent COVID-19. The sample comprised peripheral blood. The CDR3 is CASRRLAAQETQYF. CDR3 in DNA: TGTGCCAGCAGGAGACTAGCGGCCCAAGAGACCCAGTACTTC.